This T cell receptor beta chain was profiled in a study of somatic mutations in cytotoxic T cells in rheumatoid arthritis. At the level of the study: No treatment had yet been given when patient blood (around 30 ml EDTA) was drawn, right after diagnosis.

Source study methods: Matches to published virus-specific TCRB sequences were rare among patient CD8+ clones larger than 1%. Using immunoSEQ multiplex PCR, the repertoire was profiled, and TCRdb retains in-frame clones only, with some absent. The D gene and trimming were derived from the DNA, and the V and J assignments and clone size from that table. This table holds fewer than 9,000 clones, around 77% found once. General study points: A largest CD8+ clone above 20% of CD8+ cells occurred in about an eighth of the 65 patients. Among rheumatoid arthritis patients and age-matched healthy controls, CD8+ T-cell clonality was not significantly different.

This clone was counted once. Its target is not known. In germline, CDR1 is SEHNR, CDR2 FQNEAQ (reference sequence). The CDR3 loop spans 15 amino acids. Losses at the gene ends were 5 bases for V and 4 bases for J; bases not matched to a gene: 7. The material sequenced was CD8+ T cells sorted from blood. The rearrangement joins TRBV7-9 to TRBJ2-1; TRBD2 agrees at 8 bases. The receptor was isolated from an adult with rheumatoid arthritis. Written as DNA, the CDR3 is TGTGCCAGCAGCCGACCGACTAGCGCTTACAATGAGCAGTTCTTC. Protein: CASSRPTSAYNEQFF.